A single sample is the source of the 15 T cell receptor beta chains below, sequenced in a study of response to subunit inactivated influenza vaccine. TCRdb fed the RT-PCR reads into MiXCR, producing one record per CDR3 protein. Among hundreds of thousands of distinct CDR3 sequences, about 11% were seen once, and the ten largest hold roughly 9.6%. These data were likewise used in another study, on T cells expressing NK-cell markers. That source notes: A 5'RACE template switching approach incorporating UMIs was used to make TCR beta cDNA.

The source material was PBMCs from blood, sampled on the day of vaccination. The receptors were sampled from a man in his fifties who received an inactivated influenza vaccine.

V is TRBV2 and J is TRBJ2-2; TRBD1 might be the D (6 bases). The CDR3 is made up of 14 amino acids. CDR1 is SNHLY, CDR2 FYNNEI, per germline. Trimming left V 6 bases short and J 8 bases short, with 16 bases between. CDR3 residues: CASRPGHLVGELFF. In nucleotides, the CDR3 is TGTGCCAGCAGACCGGGACATTTGGTTGGGGAGCTGTTTTTT.

This clonotype was observed a handful of times. CDR3 in amino acids: CASSPGSTYNEQFF. The CDR3 nucleotides are TGTGCCAGCAGCCCGGGATCCACGTACAATGAGCAGTTCTTC. V usage is TRBV5-5 and J usage is TRBJ2-1, with D possibly matching TRBD2 (5 bases). The germline V gene encodes CDR1 SGHKS and CDR2 YYEKEE (reference sequence). This CDR3 is built from 14 residues. Trimming cost V 4 bases and J 4 bases, with 12 bases left between them.

This clonotype was recorded a few times. The chain combines TRBV12-3 or TRBV12-4 with TRBJ1-2; D uncertain. Between the trimmed V and J ends, which lost 5 bases and 4 bases, there was a span of 17 bases. The CDR3 runs to 15 residues. The CDR3 DNA is TGTGCCAGCAGTGCCCATTGGGGTCTCGCCTATGGCTACACCTTC. It specifies CASSAHWGLAYGYTF.

V gene TRBV20-1 combines with J gene TRBJ2-7; 9 nucleotides agree with TRBD1. The CDR3 has 14 residues. Germline CDR1 and CDR2: DFQATT and SNEGSKA (reference sequence). J lost 5 bases, V lost 4 bases, and 9 bases had no gene match. CDR3 protein: CSAIAGTGSHEQYF. In nucleotides, the CDR3 is TGCAGTGCTATCGCTGGGACAGGGTCCCACGAGCAGTACTTC.

At least ten counts were recorded for this clonotype. The chain carries TRBV7-9 and TRBJ1-5; D is undetermined. The CDR3 loop spans 11 amino acids. With 1 base removed from V and 9 bases from J, the gap between germline ends came to 4 bases. Germline CDR1 reads SEHNR; CDR2 reads FQNEAQ (reference sequence). CDR3 amino acids: CASSLGLPQHF. CDR3 sequence (DNA): TGTGCCAGCAGCTTAGGTTTGCCCCAGCATTTT.

The J gene is TRBJ2-7, the V gene TRBV28; TRBD1 or TRBD2 may be the D gene (6 bases each). Germline CDR1 reads MDHEN; CDR2 reads SYDVKM. The CDR3 loop spans 13 amino acids. The V end lost 5 bases, the J end lost 5 bases, and 13 bases lay between the germline ends. In nucleotides, the CDR3 is TGTGCCAGCAGTACCTACAGGGAGGACGAGCAGTACTTC. It translates to CASSTYREDEQYF.

This clonotype was seen more than once but under ten times. This rearrangement joins TRBV12-3 or TRBV12-4 to TRBJ2-3; unclear D gene. This CDR3 is built from 13 residues. The ends were cut back, 5 bases at V and 7 bases at J, with 13 bases in the middle. CDR3 residues: CASSRLTPHTQYF. In DNA form, the CDR3 reads TGTGCCAGCAGTCGTCTAACCCCCCATACGCAGTATTTT.

In its sample, this clonotype was seen a few times. The chain has TRBV28 and TRBJ2-7; the D gene is possibly TRBD1 (5 bases). Trimming took 4 bases from V and 4 from J, leaving 20 bases between them. The CDR3 is 16 residues long. CDR1 and CDR2 (germline): MDHEN, SYDVKM. The CDR3 DNA is TGTGCCAGCAGTTACCCTCAATCAGGGAAGGGGTACGAGCAGTACTTC. Translation gives CASSYPQSGKGYEQYF.

This clonotype was detected many times. The chain employs TRBV20-1 and TRBJ2-7; D call uncertain. Between the trimmed V and J ends, which lost 1 base and 1 base, there was a span of 17 bases. CDR1 is DFQATT and CDR2 is SNEGSKA in the germline V gene (reference sequence). There are 16 residues in the CDR3. The CDR3 loop reads CSARVSSLGSSYEQYF. DNA of the CDR3: TGCAGTGCTAGAGTGAGCTCGCTAGGAAGTTCCTACGAGCAGTACTTC.

The chain combines TRBV4-3 with TRBJ2-2; no firm D call. This CDR3 is 16 amino acids long. Trimming stripped 0 bases from V and 1 base from J, with 9 bases between. CDR1 LGHNA and CDR2 YSLEER come from the germline V gene. Here the CDR3 DNA reads TGCGCCAGCAGCCAAGATGGGCCTAAGAACACCGGGGAGCTGTTTTTT. It specifies CASSQDGPKNTGELFF.

This clonotype appeared a single time. V gene TRBV30 combines with J gene TRBJ2-1; no definite D call. The CDR3 runs to 12 residues. Trimming left V 5 bases short and J 0 bases short, with 5 bases between. In germline, CDR1 is GTSNPN, CDR2 SVGIG (reference sequence). In DNA, the CDR3 is TGTGCCTGGGCGACCTCCTACAATGAGCAGTTCTTC. It is translated as CAWATSYNEQFF.

The V call is TRBV7-2, the J call TRBJ1-6; no definite D call. This CDR3 region has 15 residues. Trimming took off 2 bases at V and 14 bases at J, with 19 bases between the two ends. Germline loops: CDR1 SGHTA, CDR2 FQGNSA. The CDR3 loop reads CASSLRGTTIWALHF. CDR3 DNA: TGTGCCAGCAGCTTACGTGGCACCACAATTTGGGCCCTCCACTTT. The full variable domain, in which reference TRBV7-2 and TRBJ1-6 provide the parts outside the CDR3, is GAGVSQSPSNKVTEKGKDVELRCDPISGHTALYWYRQSLGQGLEFLIYFQGNSAPDKSGLPSDRFSAERTGGSVSTLTIQRTQQEDSAVYLCASSLRGTTIWALHFGNGTRLTVT.

This clonotype has at least ten counts. V gene TRBV21-1 combines with J gene TRBJ1-2. TRBV21-1 is marked as a pseudogene. This CDR3 is built from 14 residues. In DNA, the CDR3 is TGTGCCAGCAGCAAAGTTTTCGGGGACTATGGCTACACCTTC. The encoded protein is CASSKVFGDYGYTF.

This clonotype was picked up a small number of times. V and J are TRBV11-2 and TRBJ2-1; tentative D call: TRBD2 (6 bases). The V end was cut by 0 bases, the J end by 0 bases, with 12 bases between. The CDR3 covers 17 residues. The germline CDR1 and CDR2 sequences are SGHAT and FQNNGV. The CDR3 nucleotides read TGTGCCAGCAGCTTAGAACTGCGCGGGGTCTCCTACAATGAGCAGTTCTTC. It yields the protein CASSLELRGVSYNEQFF.

This clonotype showed up just a few times. The chain combines TRBV3-1 with TRBJ1-2, with 9 bases aligning to TRBD1. The germline V gene encodes CDR1 LGHDT and CDR2 YNNKEL (reference sequence). The CDR3 sequence is 15 residues long. The trim removed 3 bases at V and 3 bases at J, leaving 5 bases unmatched. CDR3 bases: TGTGCCAGCAGCCACCGGACAGGGGTCGACTATGGCTACACCTTC. Its protein is CASSHRTGVDYGYTF.